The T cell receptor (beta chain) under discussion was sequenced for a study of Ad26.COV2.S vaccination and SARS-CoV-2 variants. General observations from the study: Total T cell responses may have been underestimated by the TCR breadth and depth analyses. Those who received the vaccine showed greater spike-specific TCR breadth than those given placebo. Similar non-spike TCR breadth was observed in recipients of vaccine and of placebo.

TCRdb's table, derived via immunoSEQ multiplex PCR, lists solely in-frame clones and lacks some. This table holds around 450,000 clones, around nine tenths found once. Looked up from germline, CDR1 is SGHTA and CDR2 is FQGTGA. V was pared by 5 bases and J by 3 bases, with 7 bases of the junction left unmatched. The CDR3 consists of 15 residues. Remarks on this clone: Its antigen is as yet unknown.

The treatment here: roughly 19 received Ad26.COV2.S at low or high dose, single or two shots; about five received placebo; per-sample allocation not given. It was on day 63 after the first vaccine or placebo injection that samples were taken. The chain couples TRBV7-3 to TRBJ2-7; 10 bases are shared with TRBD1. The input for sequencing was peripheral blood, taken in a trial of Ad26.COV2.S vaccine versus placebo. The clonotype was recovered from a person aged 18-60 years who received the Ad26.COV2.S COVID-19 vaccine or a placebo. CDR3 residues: CASSPKGDRGYEQYF. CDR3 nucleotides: TGTGCCAGCAGCCCGAAGGGGGACAGGGGCTACGAGCAGTACTTC.